These 6 T cell receptor beta chains originate from one sample sequenced in a study of blood T cell repertoires in COVID-19. Using immunoSEQ multiplex PCR, the repertoire was profiled, and TCRdb retains in-frame clones only, with some absent. The sample has 250,000 to 350,000 clones; almost 90% are singletons. The material sequenced was peripheral blood. The receptors were gathered from a woman aged 25 to 39 with COVID-19, enrolled during active disease.

This chain connects TRBV19 to TRBJ2-1; 10 nucleotides agree with TRBD1. The germline V gene has CDR1 LNHDA and CDR2 SQIVND (reference sequence). V lost 4 bases and J lost 9; bases outside the gene matches: 6. The CDR3 is 14 residues long. The CDR3 DNA reads TGTGCCAGTAGTACTCAGGACAGGGGGGGTGAGCAGTTCTTC. Translating gives CASSTQDRGGEQFF.

This clone was seen once. The chain joins TRBV5-4 to TRBJ2-5, with no clear D. Germline lookup yields CDR1 SGHNT and CDR2 YYREEE (reference sequence). Trimming cost V 0 bases and J 3 bases, with 6 bases left between them. The CDR3 has 13 amino acids. This chain's CDR3 is CASSLGQKETQYF. DNA of the CDR3: TGTGCCAGCAGCTTGGGTCAGAAAGAGACCCAGTACTTC.

V gene TRBV19 combines with J gene TRBJ1-5; D gene unclear. The CDR3 totals 16 residues. Trimming removed 5 bases at V and 1 base at J, with 15 bases between. CDR1 is LNHDA, CDR2 SQIVND, per germline (reference sequence). The DNA for the CDR3 is TGTGCCAGTAGTCCCAGGAACCCAGAAAGCAATCAGCCCCAGCATTTT. Amino acid sequence: CASSPRNPESNQPQHF.

The CDR3 is CASRVGQGAREQYF. The CDR3 DNA reads as TGTGCCAGCAGAGTGGGGCAGGGGGCACGGGAGCAGTACTTC. The genes are TRBV28 and TRBJ2-7; 8 nucleotides match TRBD1. V lost 6 bases, J lost 7 bases, and 11 bases stayed unmatched. The CDR3 extends over 14 amino acids. Per germline, CDR1 MDHEN and CDR2 SYDVKM.

The genes are TRBV2 and TRBJ1-1; TRBD1 is a possible D gene (6 bases). The germline V gene has CDR1 SNHLY and CDR2 FYNNEI. This CDR3 comprises 13 residues. The V end lost 1 base, the J end lost 4 bases, and 7 bases lay between the germline ends. The CDR3 bases are TGTGCCAGCAGTGAAGAGGGGGTCACTGAAGCTTTCTTT. Translated, it gives CASSEEGVTEAFF.

The chain recombines TRBV9 with TRBJ1-3, with D hard to call. This CDR3 is 14 amino acids long. V was shortened by 3 bases and J by 7 bases, with 14 bases between the two germline ends. Germline assignment: CDR1 SGDLS and CDR2 YYNGEE. CDR3 in amino acids: CASSAGVQENTIYF. DNA of the CDR3: TGTGCCAGCAGCGCCGGGGTTCAAGAGAACACCATATATTTT.